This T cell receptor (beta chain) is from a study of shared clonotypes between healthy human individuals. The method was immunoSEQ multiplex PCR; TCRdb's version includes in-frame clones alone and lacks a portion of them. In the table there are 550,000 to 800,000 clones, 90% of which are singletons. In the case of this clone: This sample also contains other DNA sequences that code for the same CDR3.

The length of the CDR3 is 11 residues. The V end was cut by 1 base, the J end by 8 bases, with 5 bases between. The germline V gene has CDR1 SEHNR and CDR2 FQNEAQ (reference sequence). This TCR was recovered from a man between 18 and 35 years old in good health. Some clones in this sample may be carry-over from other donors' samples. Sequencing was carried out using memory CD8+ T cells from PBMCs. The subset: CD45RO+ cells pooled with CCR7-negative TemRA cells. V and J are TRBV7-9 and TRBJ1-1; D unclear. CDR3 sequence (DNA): TGTGCCAGCAGCTTAGGACGGGAAGCTTTCTTT. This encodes CASSLGREAFF.